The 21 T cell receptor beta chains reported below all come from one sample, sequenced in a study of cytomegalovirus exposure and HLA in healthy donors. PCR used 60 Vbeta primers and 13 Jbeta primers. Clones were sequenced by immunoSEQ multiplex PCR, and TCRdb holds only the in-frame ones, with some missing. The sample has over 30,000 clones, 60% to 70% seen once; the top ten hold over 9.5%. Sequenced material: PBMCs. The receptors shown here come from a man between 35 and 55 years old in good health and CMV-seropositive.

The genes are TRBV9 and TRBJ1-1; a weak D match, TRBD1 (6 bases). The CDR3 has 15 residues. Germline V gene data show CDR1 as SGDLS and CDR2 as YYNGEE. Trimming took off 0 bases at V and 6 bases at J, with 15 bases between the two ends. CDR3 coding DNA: TGTGCCAGCAGCGTAGGAGGGGGTCCGGTACCTGAAGCTTTCTTT. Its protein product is CASSVGGGPVPEAFF.

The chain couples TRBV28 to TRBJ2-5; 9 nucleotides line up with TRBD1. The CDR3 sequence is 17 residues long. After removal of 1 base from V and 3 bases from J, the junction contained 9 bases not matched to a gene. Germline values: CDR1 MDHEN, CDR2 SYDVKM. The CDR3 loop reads CASSLLRGQGLKETQYF. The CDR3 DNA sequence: TGTGCCAGCAGTTTATTACGAGGACAGGGGTTGAAAGAGACCCAGTACTTC.

The CDR3 DNA follows: TGTGCCAGCAGTTTTAGAGCGGGGGGCATCCAAGAGACCCAGTACTTC. Amino acid sequence: CASSFRAGGIQETQYF. This sequence joins TRBV28 and TRBJ2-5; 9 nucleotides match TRBD2. The CDR3 runs to 16 residues. In germline, CDR1 is MDHEN, CDR2 SYDVKM. V trimming: 3 bases; J trimming: 1 base; junction bases outside the gene matches: 6.

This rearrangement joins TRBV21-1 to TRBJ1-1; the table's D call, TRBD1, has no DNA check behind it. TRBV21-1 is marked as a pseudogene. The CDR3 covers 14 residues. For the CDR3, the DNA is TGTGCCCGCCCTGACAGGTCGATGAACACTGAAGCTTTCTTT. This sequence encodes CARPDRSMNTEAFF.

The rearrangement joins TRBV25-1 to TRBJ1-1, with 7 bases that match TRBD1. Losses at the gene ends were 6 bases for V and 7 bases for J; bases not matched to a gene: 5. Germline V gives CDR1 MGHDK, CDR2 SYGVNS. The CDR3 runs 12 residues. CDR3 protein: CASRTGAIEAFF. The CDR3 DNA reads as TGTGCCAGCAGAACAGGGGCGATTGAAGCTTTCTTT. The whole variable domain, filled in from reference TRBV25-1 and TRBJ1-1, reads EADIYQTPRYLVIGTGKKITLECSQTMGHDKMYWYQQDPGMELHLIHYSYGVNSTEKGDLSSESTVSRIRTEHFPLTLESARPSHTSQYLCASRTGAIEAFFGQGTRLTVV.

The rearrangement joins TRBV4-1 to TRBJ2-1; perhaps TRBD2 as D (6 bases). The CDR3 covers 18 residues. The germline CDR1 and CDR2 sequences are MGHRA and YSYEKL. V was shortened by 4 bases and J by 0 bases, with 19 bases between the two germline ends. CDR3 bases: TGCGCCAGCAGCCCCCATGGAGGGAAGCGGGCCTCCTACAATGAGCAGTTCTTC. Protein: CASSPHGGKRASYNEQFF.

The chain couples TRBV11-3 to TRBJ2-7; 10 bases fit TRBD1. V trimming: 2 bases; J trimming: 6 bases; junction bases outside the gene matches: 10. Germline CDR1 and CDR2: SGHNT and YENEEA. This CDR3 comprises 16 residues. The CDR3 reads CASSLSGTGVISEQYF. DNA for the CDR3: TGTGCCAGCAGCTTATCTGGGACAGGGGTTATTTCCGAGCAGTACTTC.

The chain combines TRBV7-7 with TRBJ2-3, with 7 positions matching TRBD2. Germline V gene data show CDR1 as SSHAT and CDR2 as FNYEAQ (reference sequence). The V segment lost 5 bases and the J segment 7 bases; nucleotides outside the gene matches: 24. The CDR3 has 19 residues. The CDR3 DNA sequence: TGTGCCAGCAGCCCGAGGTGGGGGAGGGGTCCCGAAGGTAAATATACGCAGTATTTT. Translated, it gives CASSPRWGRGPEGKYTQYF.

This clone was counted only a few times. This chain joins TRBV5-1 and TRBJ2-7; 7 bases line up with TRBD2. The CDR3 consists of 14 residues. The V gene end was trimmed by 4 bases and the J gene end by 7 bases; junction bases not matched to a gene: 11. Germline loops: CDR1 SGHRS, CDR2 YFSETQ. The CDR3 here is CASSTGLVGREQYF. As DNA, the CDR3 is TGCGCCAGCAGCACCGGACTAGTCGGAAGAGAGCAGTACTTC.

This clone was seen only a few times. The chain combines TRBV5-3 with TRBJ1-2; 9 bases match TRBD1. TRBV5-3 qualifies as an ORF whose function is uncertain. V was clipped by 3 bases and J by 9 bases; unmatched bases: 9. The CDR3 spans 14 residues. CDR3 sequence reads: CARSWGGTGTRYTF. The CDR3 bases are TGTGCCAGAAGCTGGGGAGGGACAGGGACTCGCTACACCTTC.

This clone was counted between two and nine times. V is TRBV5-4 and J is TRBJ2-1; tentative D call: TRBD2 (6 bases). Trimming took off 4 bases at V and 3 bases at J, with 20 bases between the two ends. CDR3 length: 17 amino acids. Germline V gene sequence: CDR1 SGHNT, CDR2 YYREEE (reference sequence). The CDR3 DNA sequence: TGTGCCAGCAGCCCGGGACGTGGAGGGGCTAACTACAATGAGCAGTTCTTC. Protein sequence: CASSPGRGGANYNEQFF.

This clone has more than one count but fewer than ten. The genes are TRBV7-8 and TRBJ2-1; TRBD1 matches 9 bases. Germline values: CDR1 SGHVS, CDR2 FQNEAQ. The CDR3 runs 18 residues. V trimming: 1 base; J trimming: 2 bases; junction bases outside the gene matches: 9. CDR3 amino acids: CASSLGGTGSNPYNEQFF. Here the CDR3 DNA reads TGTGCCAGCAGCTTAGGGGGGACAGGGAGTAACCCCTACAATGAGCAGTTCTTC.

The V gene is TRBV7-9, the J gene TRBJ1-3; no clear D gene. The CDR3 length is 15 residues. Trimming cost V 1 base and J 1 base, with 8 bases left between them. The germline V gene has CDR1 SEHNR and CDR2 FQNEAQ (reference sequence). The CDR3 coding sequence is TGTGCCAGCAGCTTAGGGTTGAGTTCTGGAAACACCATATATTTT. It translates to CASSLGLSSGNTIYF.

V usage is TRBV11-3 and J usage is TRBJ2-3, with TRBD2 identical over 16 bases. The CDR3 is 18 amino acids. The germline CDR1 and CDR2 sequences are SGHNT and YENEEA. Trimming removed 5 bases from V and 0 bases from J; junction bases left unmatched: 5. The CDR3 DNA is TGTGCCAGCAGCCCGGGACTAGCGGGGGGGCATAGCACAGATACGCAGTATTTT. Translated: CASSPGLAGGHSTDTQYF. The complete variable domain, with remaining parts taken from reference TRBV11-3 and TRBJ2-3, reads EAGVVQSPRYKIIEKKQPVAFWCNPISGHNTLYWYLQNLGQGPELLIRYENEEAVDDSQLPKDRFSAERLKGVDSTLKIQPAELGDSAVYLCASSPGLAGGHSTDTQYFGPGTRLTVL.

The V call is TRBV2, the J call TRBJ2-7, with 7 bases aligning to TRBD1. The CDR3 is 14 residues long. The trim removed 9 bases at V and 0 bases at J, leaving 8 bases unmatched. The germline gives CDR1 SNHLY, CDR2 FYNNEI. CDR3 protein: CASPRGGSSYEQYF. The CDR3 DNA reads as TGTGCCAGTCCGAGAGGGGGCTCCTCCTACGAGCAGTACTTC.

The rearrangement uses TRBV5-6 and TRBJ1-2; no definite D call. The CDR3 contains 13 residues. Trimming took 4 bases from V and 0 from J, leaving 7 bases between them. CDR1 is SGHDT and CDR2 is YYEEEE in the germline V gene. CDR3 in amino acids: CASSHRANYGYTF. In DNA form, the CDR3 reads TGTGCCAGCAGCCACCGGGCTAACTATGGCTACACCTTC.

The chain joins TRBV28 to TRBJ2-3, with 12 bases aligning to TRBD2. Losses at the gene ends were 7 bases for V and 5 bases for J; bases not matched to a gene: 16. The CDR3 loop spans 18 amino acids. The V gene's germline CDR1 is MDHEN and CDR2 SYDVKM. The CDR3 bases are TGTGCCAGCACCTCAAAGGGTCTAGCGGGGGGGCGGTTAGATACGCAGTATTTT. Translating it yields CASTSKGLAGGRLDTQYF.

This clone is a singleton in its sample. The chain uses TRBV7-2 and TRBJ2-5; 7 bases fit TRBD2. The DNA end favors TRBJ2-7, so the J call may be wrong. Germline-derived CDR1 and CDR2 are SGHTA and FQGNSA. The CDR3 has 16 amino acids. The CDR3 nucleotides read TGTGCCAGCAGCCCCTGGGGAGGGTCCCAGACCTACGAGCAGTACTTC. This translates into CASSPWGGSQTYEQYF.

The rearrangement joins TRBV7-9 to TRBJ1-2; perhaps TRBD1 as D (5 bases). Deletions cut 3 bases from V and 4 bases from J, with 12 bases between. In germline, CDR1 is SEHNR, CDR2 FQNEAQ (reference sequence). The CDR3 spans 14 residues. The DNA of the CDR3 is TGTGCCAGCAGCTTTAAGGACATCCGCTATGGCTACACCTTC. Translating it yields CASSFKDIRYGYTF.

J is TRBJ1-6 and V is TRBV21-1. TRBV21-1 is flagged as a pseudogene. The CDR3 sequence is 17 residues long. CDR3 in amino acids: CASSIRPEEGSNSPLHF. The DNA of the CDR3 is TGTGCCAGCAGCATTCGACCAGAGGAGGGAAGCAATTCACCCCTCCACTTT.

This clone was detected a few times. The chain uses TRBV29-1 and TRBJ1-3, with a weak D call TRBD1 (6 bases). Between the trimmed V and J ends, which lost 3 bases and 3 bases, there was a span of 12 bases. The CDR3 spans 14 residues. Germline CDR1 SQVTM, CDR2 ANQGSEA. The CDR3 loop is CSVDGGAGGNTIYF. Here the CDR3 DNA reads TGCAGCGTTGATGGGGGCGCGGGTGGAAACACCATATATTTT.